This TCR beta chain was documented in a study of T cell clones after liver transplantation. Regarding the study as a whole: Rather than being deleted, graft donor-reactive T cells may have moved into the graft.

TCRdb's table, derived via immunoSEQ multiplex PCR, lists solely in-frame clones and lacks some. The sample yields roughly 80,000 clones, roughly four fifths seen once. CDR1 is SGHTS, CDR2 YDEGEE, per germline. Trimming took off 1 base at V and 7 bases at J, with 17 bases between the two ends. CDR3 size: 15 residues. To note about this clone: Its cognate antigen is unknown.

The J gene is TRBJ1-2, the V gene TRBV5-8, with a weak D call TRBD1 (5 bases). Source: CD4+ T cells from blood, taken almost 47 months after liver transplant. The receptor was derived from a human patient who received a liver transplant. A share of the T cells may be of graft donor origin. For the CDR3, the DNA is TGTGCCAGCAGCTTGACCCGGGACGTGCTGACTGGCTACACCTTC. It yields the protein CASSLTRDVLTGYTF.